Below, 27 T cell receptor beta chains from the same sample are listed, as sequenced in a study of T cell responses to AZD1222 COVID-19 vaccine. Produced via immunoSEQ multiplex PCR; TCRdb's table is partial and in-frame only. Of around 120,000 clones listed, 70% to 90% are singletons. Source: peripheral blood, taken on day 0 of MenACWY control vaccination. These receptors all come from an adult in good health.

This chain joins TRBV11-1 and TRBJ2-7, with D maybe TRBD2 (6 bases). The CDR3 length is 13 residues. The V end was cut by 2 bases, the J end by 6 bases, with 11 bases between. The germline V gene has CDR1 SGHAT and CDR2 FQDESV (reference sequence). In nucleotides, the CDR3 is TGTGCCAGCAGCTTATTCCGCGGGACCGAGCAGTACTTC. Encoded protein: CASSLFRGTEQYF.

The V gene is TRBV24-1, the J gene TRBJ1-2; D uncertain. Germline V gives CDR1 KGHDR, CDR2 SFDVKD. CDR3 length equals 11 residues. The V end was cut by 2 bases, the J end by 8 bases, with 5 bases between. The CDR3 here is CATSDSMGYTF. DNA for the CDR3: TGTGCCACCAGTGATTCTATGGGCTACACCTTC.

This clone was counted a few times. The rearrangement uses TRBV14 and TRBJ2-3; a possible D gene is TRBD1 (6 bases). Germline-derived CDR1 and CDR2 are SGHDN and FVKESK. The V gene lost 1 base and the J gene lost 6 bases, with 14 bases spanning the gap. The length of the CDR3 is 15 residues. CDR3 in amino acids: CASSQGGPVGDTQYF. CDR3 bases: TGTGCCAGCAGCCAAGGGGGGCCGGTTGGGGATACGCAGTATTTT.

This clone was found a few times. The CDR3 here is CASSIEASGGSPQYF. As DNA, the CDR3 is TGTGCCAGTAGTATAGAGGCTAGCGGGGGGTCGCCCCAGTACTTC. The chain is built from TRBV19 and TRBJ2-5; 11 bases fit TRBD2. In germline, CDR1 is LNHDA, CDR2 SQIVND (reference sequence). The length of the CDR3 is 15 residues. V dropped 0 bases and J dropped 9; count of bases not matched to a gene: 6.

The rearrangement uses TRBV3-1 (or the pseudogene TRBV3-2) and TRBJ1-1; D not certain. The CDR3 has 15 amino acids. Germline V CDR1 and CDR2: LGHDT, YNNKEL (reference sequence). The V end lost 0 bases, the J end lost 1 base, and 9 bases lay between the germline ends. The CDR3 nucleotides are TGTGCCAGCAGCCAAGAGGGCAGCAGGAACACTGAAGCTTTCTTT. It is translated as CASSQEGSRNTEAFF.

The CDR3 sequence is CASSLGSVGLAGLETQYF. The CDR3, as DNA: TGCGCCAGCAGCTTGGGGAGTGTCGGACTAGCGGGCCTCGAGACGCAGTATTTT. This chain connects TRBV5-1 to TRBJ2-3, with 11 bases that match TRBD2. Germline V gene sequence: CDR1 SGHRS, CDR2 YFSETQ. J lost 9 bases, V lost 0 bases, and 15 bases had no gene match. The CDR3 length is 18 residues.

The chain carries TRBV2 and TRBJ2-3; the match to TRBD2 covers 12 bases. Germline V CDR1 and CDR2: SNHLY, FYNNEI. The CDR3 runs 15 residues. The junction had 3 bases not matched to a gene; V was cut back by 4 bases and J by 4 bases. The CDR3 is CASSALAGGPDTQYF. The CDR3 nucleotides are TGTGCCAGCAGTGCCCTAGCGGGGGGGCCAGATACGCAGTATTTT.

J is TRBJ2-3 and V is TRBV28; D gene uncertain. The V gene lost 2 bases and the J gene lost 2 bases, with 20 bases spanning the gap. Germline CDR1 is MDHEN and CDR2 is SYDVKM. There are 18 residues in the CDR3. DNA for the CDR3: TGTGCCAGCAGTTTAAATACAAAAGGATACACCTACACAGATACGCAGTATTTT. Translation gives CASSLNTKGYTYTDTQYF.

The chain employs TRBV27 and TRBJ2-6; D unclear. Germline V lookup: CDR1 MNHEY, CDR2 SMNVEV (reference sequence). V lost 3 bases and J lost 2, with 2 bases in between. This CDR3 has 13 residues. CDR3: CASSFTGANVLTF. CDR3 in DNA: TGTGCCAGCAGTTTCACTGGGGCCAACGTCCTGACTTTC.

This clone was counted between two and nine times. This chain links TRBV19 with TRBJ2-1, with 11 bases lining up with TRBD2. This CDR3 spans 16 amino acids. Per germline, CDR1 LNHDA and CDR2 SQIVND (reference sequence). The V segment lost 3 bases and the J segment 4 bases; nucleotides outside the gene matches: 5. CDR3 sequence reads: CASSMYASGGYNEQFF. In DNA, the CDR3 is TGTGCCAGTAGTATGTACGCTAGCGGGGGGTACAATGAGCAGTTCTTC.

This clone came up a few times. This chain joins TRBV6-5 and TRBJ2-1; 8 nucleotides line up with TRBD1. V lost 2 bases and J lost 6; bases outside the gene matches: 6. The CDR3 runs 15 residues. The germline V gene encodes CDR1 MNHEY and CDR2 SVGAGI. CDR3 sequence: CASSYKGQAINEQFF. CDR3 DNA: TGTGCCAGCAGTTACAAGGGACAGGCGATCAATGAGCAGTTCTTC.

The chain links TRBV7-8 to TRBJ2-5; TRBD1 might be the D (6 bases). The length of the CDR3 is 15 residues. In germline, CDR1 is SGHVS, CDR2 FQNEAQ. V gave up 0 bases and J gave up 7 bases, with 15 bases separating them. CDR3 in DNA: TGTGCCAGCAGCTTAGCGGAAACAGGGTCTGGGACCCAGTACTTC. It is translated as CASSLAETGSGTQYF.

The gene calls are TRBV3-1 (or the pseudogene TRBV3-2) and TRBJ2-7; the D gene could be TRBD1 or TRBD2 (6 bases each). The CDR3 is 13 residues long. Germline CDR1 reads LGHDT; CDR2 reads YNNKEL (reference sequence). Trimming pared 3 bases from V and 3 bases from J, leaving 9 bases between. This chain's CDR3 is CASSQKGGYEQYF. The CDR3 nucleotides read TGTGCCAGCAGCCAGAAGGGGGGCTACGAGCAGTACTTC.

The chain employs TRBV11-3 and TRBJ2-3, with 9 bases lining up with TRBD1. The germline gives CDR1 SGHNT, CDR2 YENEEA. This CDR3 region has 15 residues. Trimming at V came to 0 bases and at J to 4 bases, leaving 2 bases not matched to a gene. This CDR3 is CASSLDGQGPDTQYF. Written as DNA, the CDR3 is TGTGCCAGCAGCTTAGACGGACAGGGGCCAGATACGCAGTATTTT.

This clone was seen more than once but under ten times. The chain couples TRBV10-3 to TRBJ1-2; 7 bases match TRBD1. The CDR3 consists of 13 residues. The trim removed 7 bases at V and 8 bases at J, leaving 10 bases unmatched. Germline CDR1 reads ENHRY; CDR2 reads SYGVKD. CDR3 coding DNA: TGTGCCATCACCCGGGACAGCCAAGAAGGCTACACCTTC. It is translated as CAITRDSQEGYTF.

For this clone: Other nucleotide sequences from this sample produce the same CDR3. CDR3 amino acids: CASSFGLRETQYF. Here the CDR3 DNA reads TGTGCCAGCAGCTTTGGGCTGAGGGAGACCCAGTACTTC. J is TRBJ2-5 and V is TRBV7-2; unclear D gene. CDR1 is SGHTA and CDR2 is FQGNSA in the germline V gene. V lost 3 bases, J lost 5 bases, and 10 bases lay in between. CDR3 length equals 13 residues.

V gene TRBV7-6 combines with J gene TRBJ2-5; possible D gene TRBD1, 6 bases. V was clipped by 1 base and J by 5 bases, with 8 bases between them. The CDR3 covers 13 residues. Germline-derived CDR1 and CDR2 are SGHVS and FNYEAQ. The DNA for the CDR3 is TGTGCCAGCAGCTTAGGGGGGCGGGAGACCCAGTACTTC. This codes for CASSLGGRETQYF.

This rearrangement joins TRBV5-1 to TRBJ2-7; tentative D call: TRBD2 (5 bases). The germline CDR1 and CDR2 sequences are SGHRS and YFSETQ. The CDR3 has 14 residues. The V end was cut by 3 bases, the J end by 5 bases, with 15 bases between. CDR3 sequence: CASSSLPGSHEQYF. The CDR3 DNA reads as TGCGCCAGCAGCTCACTCCCGGGGAGTCACGAGCAGTACTTC.

This clone has ten or more counts. V and J are TRBV6-5 and TRBJ2-5; tentative D call: TRBD1 (6 bases). V dropped 6 bases and J dropped 7 bases, with 9 bases sitting between them. The CDR3 consists of 11 residues. From germline, CDR1 is MNHEY and CDR2 SVGAGI. CDR3 DNA: TGTGCCAGCAGACAGGGAAGGACCCAGTACTTC. Protein: CASRQGRTQYF.

The rearrangement links TRBV4-3 to TRBJ1-4; D not certain. The CDR3 totals 17 residues. The germline V gene encodes CDR1 LGHNA and CDR2 YSLEER. The ends were cut back, 0 bases at V and 0 bases at J, with 11 bases in the middle. CDR3 DNA: TGCGCCAGCAGCCAAGATTCACTGACTGCAACTAATGAAAAACTGTTTTTT. This gives the protein CASSQDSLTATNEKLFF.

The rearrangement joins TRBV6-5 to TRBJ2-1; D might be TRBD1 or TRBD2, each matching 6 bases. Deletions cut 8 bases from V and 3 bases from J, with 17 bases between. CDR1 is MNHEY and CDR2 is SVGAGI in the germline V gene. The CDR3 is made up of 15 amino acids. DNA for the CDR3: TGTGCCAGCCGTCCTCGGGGGCCGATCTACAATGAGCAGTTCTTC. Protein sequence: CASRPRGPIYNEQFF.

The chain carries TRBV5-4 and TRBJ2-7; D possibly corresponds to TRBD1 (6 bases). Trimming took 0 bases from V and 7 from J, leaving 14 bases between them. From germline, CDR1 is SGHNT and CDR2 YYREEE (reference sequence). The CDR3 contains 14 residues. CDR3 region: CASSLGGTRGEQYF. CDR3 bases: TGTGCCAGCAGCTTGGGGGGGACAAGGGGTGAGCAGTACTTC. Full variable domain (rest looked up from reference TRBV5-4 and TRBJ2-7): ETGVTQSPTHLIKTRGQQVTLRCSSQSGHNTVSWYQQALGQGPQFIFQYYREEENGRGNFPPRFSGLQFPNYSSELNVNALELDDSALYLCASSLGGTRGEQYFGPGTRLTVT.

This clone came up once. This chain links TRBV19 with TRBJ1-1, with TRBD1 matching over 9 bases. V gave up 6 bases and J gave up 5 bases; unmatched junction bases: 7. CDR3 length: 14 residues. Germline V lookup: CDR1 LNHDA, CDR2 SQIVND (reference sequence). As DNA, the CDR3 is TGTGCCAGTAGGGGACAGGGCGGGGAGACTGAAGCTTTCTTT. This translates into CASRGQGGETEAFF.

This clone appeared many times. The V and J genes are TRBV4-1 and TRBJ1-2; no reliable D call. Germline assignment: CDR1 MGHRA and CDR2 YSYEKL. Trimming cost V 0 bases and J 4 bases, with 12 bases left between them. The CDR3 has 15 residues. This chain's CDR3 is CASSQERPGIYGYTF. The CDR3 DNA sequence: TGCGCCAGCAGCCAAGAGCGGCCTGGGATCTATGGCTACACCTTC.

The gene calls are TRBV11-2 and TRBJ1-6; the D is unclear. This CDR3 spans 16 amino acids. From germline, CDR1 is SGHAT and CDR2 FQNNGV. Trimming cost V 1 base and J 4 bases, with 11 bases left between them. The CDR3 loop reads CASSLARAGYNSPLHF. The DNA of the CDR3 is TGTGCCAGCAGCTTAGCCCGGGCCGGATATAATTCACCCCTCCACTTT. The whole variable domain, filled in from reference TRBV11-2 and TRBJ1-6, reads EAGVAQSPRYKIIEKRQSVAFWCNPISGHATLYWYQQILGQGPKLLIQFQNNGVVDDSQLPKDRFSAERLKGVDSTLKIQPAKLEDSAVYLCASSLARAGYNSPLHFGNGTRLTVT.

The chain joins TRBV28 to TRBJ1-2, with a weak D call TRBD1 (6 bases). The CDR3 consists of 13 residues. Germline V gives CDR1 MDHEN, CDR2 SYDVKM. Trimming left V 3 bases short and J 4 bases short, with 9 bases between. The CDR3 loop reads CASSFQGSYGYTF. The CDR3 DNA sequence: TGTGCCAGCAGTTTTCAGGGGAGCTATGGCTACACCTTC.

The CDR3 is CASSPEGIAGGVIDEQFF. CDR3 DNA: TGCGCCAGCAGCCCAGAGGGGATAGCGGGGGGCGTAATCGATGAGCAGTTCTTC. This chain uses TRBV4-1 with TRBJ2-1; 10 nucleotides match TRBD2. Trimming at V came to 4 bases and at J to 8 bases, leaving 17 bases not matched to a gene. Germline V gene data show CDR1 as MGHRA and CDR2 as YSYEKL. The CDR3 loop spans 18 amino acids.